These 30 T cell receptor beta chains share one sample of origin, sequenced in a study of T cells and Merkel cell carcinoma outcomes. The protocol was immunoSEQ multiplex PCR, while the TCRdb copy is restricted to in-frame clones and leaves out a portion. Among 15,000 to 25,000 clones listed, approximately 80% were seen once. The specimen sequenced was tumor tissue from Merkel cell carcinoma. All receptors come from a human donor with Merkel cell carcinoma.

V gene TRBV6-1 combines with J gene TRBJ1-1; D unresolved. The CDR3 totals 14 residues. The V gene lost 4 bases and the J gene lost 0 bases, with 9 bases spanning the gap. The germline V gene encodes CDR1 MNHNS and CDR2 SASEGT. The CDR3, as DNA: TGTGCCAGCAGTGCGCGATACATGAACACTGAAGCTTTCTTT. It is translated as CASSARYMNTEAFF.

This clone was counted only a few times. The gene calls are TRBV6-1 and TRBJ2-7, with TRBD2 identical over 7 bases. This CDR3 has 13 residues. With 6 bases clipped from V and 3 bases from J, the junction kept 5 bases outside the gene matches. Germline CDR1 is MNHNS and CDR2 is SASEGT. The CDR3 DNA sequence: TGTGCCAGCAGCTGGGGGGAGGGCTACGAGCAGTACTTC. It specifies CASSWGEGYEQYF.

V and J are TRBV11-3 and TRBJ2-7; 7 bases agree with TRBD1. Germline CDR1 and CDR2: SGHNT and YENEEA. This CDR3 has 14 residues. The V and J ends lost 5 bases and 6 bases, in that order; junction bases with no gene match: 10. CDR3 in amino acids: CASSTFRGLAEQYF. DNA for the CDR3: TGTGCCAGCAGCACATTTAGGGGGCTTGCCGAGCAGTACTTC.

This clone was observed once. The V call is TRBV10-2, the J call TRBJ1-5; 7 bases fit TRBD1. The CDR3 runs 13 residues. Looked up from germline, CDR1 is WSHSY and CDR2 is SAAADI. The V gene end was trimmed by 5 bases and the J gene end by 11 bases; junction bases not matched to a gene: 9. The chain's CDR3 is CASSPTGLFAQHF. The CDR3 DNA is TGCGCCAGCAGTCCGACAGGGCTGTTTGCCCAGCATTTT.

The chain links TRBV5-1 to TRBJ2-3; D might be TRBD1 (5 bases). The length of the CDR3 is 13 residues. The germline gives CDR1 SGHRS, CDR2 YFSETQ. Trimming removed 2 bases at V and 3 bases at J, with 7 bases between. CDR3: CASSFRGTDTQYF. The CDR3 nucleotides are TGCGCCAGCAGCTTTAGGGGTACAGATACGCAGTATTTT.

As to this clone: The junction and the germline gene differ at one end; a read error may be behind it. The V and J genes are TRBV7-3 and TRBJ1-1, with D unclear. Germline V gene data show CDR1 as SGHTA and CDR2 as FQGTGA. The CDR3 is made up of 15 amino acids. CDR3 sequence reads: CVSSLLVAANTEAFF. Written as DNA, the CDR3 is TGTGTCAGCAGCTTACTGGTGGCGGCGAACACTGAAGCTTTCTTT.

The rearrangement joins TRBV9 to TRBJ2-7, with D possibly being TRBD1 or TRBD2 (5 bases each). With 4 bases removed from V and 10 bases from J, the gap between germline ends came to 21 bases. Germline V gives CDR1 SGDLS, CDR2 YYNGEE. This CDR3 spans 14 amino acids. The CDR3 DNA reads as TGTGCCAGCAGCCGATATCGGGACGCTTTAAGCCAGTACTTC. It codes for CASSRYRDALSQYF.

The chain links TRBV15 to TRBJ1-1; 7 bases align to TRBD1. CDR3 length equals 18 residues. V lost 1 base and J lost 3; bases outside the gene matches: 14. The V gene's germline CDR1 is LNHNV and CDR2 YYDKDF (reference sequence). This CDR3 is CATSRVVDLGTVYTEAFF. In DNA, the CDR3 is TGTGCCACCAGCAGAGTTGTTGATTTAGGGACAGTATACACTGAAGCTTTCTTT.

This clone showed up just a few times. The chain recombines TRBV30 with TRBJ1-1; D gene uncertain. The CDR3 loop spans 15 amino acids. CDR1 is GTSNPN and CDR2 is SVGIG in the germline V gene (reference sequence). Trimming cost V 6 bases and J 2 bases, with 19 bases left between them. The CDR3 reads CACPSRDRLNTEAFF. In nucleotides, the CDR3 is TGTGCCTGTCCGTCCAGAGATCGACTTAACACTGAAGCTTTCTTT. The full variable domain, in which reference TRBV30 and TRBJ1-1 provide the parts outside the CDR3, is SQTIHQWPATLVQPVGSPLSLECTVEGTSNPNLYWYRQAAGRGLQLLFYSVGIGQISSEVPQNLSASRPQDRQFILSSKKLLLSDSGFYLCACPSRDRLNTEAFFGQGTRLTVV.

The rearrangement links TRBV11-3 to TRBJ1-2; no clear D. Trimming left V 5 bases short and J 8 bases short, with 12 bases between. Germline V CDR1 and CDR2: SGHNT, YENEEA. The CDR3 contains 12 residues. Written as DNA, the CDR3 is TGTGCCAGCAGCGGGGTCAAGGACGGCTACACCTTC. Its protein product is CASSGVKDGYTF.

In its sample, this clone was seen a few times. This chain connects TRBV5-6 to TRBJ2-5, with a possible D match to TRBD1 (5 bases). V was clipped by 5 bases and J by 3 bases, with 11 bases between them. The CDR3 spans 13 residues. Germline V gives CDR1 SGHDT, CDR2 YYEEEE. DNA for the CDR3: TGTGCCAGCAGTCCCGACAGCGAAGAGACCCAGTACTTC. It codes for CASSPDSEETQYF.

The chain carries TRBV7-9 and TRBJ2-5, with D perhaps TRBD2 (6 bases). The germline V gene encodes CDR1 SEHNR and CDR2 FQNEAQ (reference sequence). Trimming took 0 bases from V and 5 from J, leaving 16 bases between them. The CDR3 sequence is 16 residues long. The CDR3 DNA reads as TGTGCCAGCAGCTTAGCGCTGGTGACGGGGGAGGAGACCCAGTACTTC. It yields the protein CASSLALVTGEETQYF.

The rearrangement joins TRBV19 to TRBJ2-3; D gene uncertain. The CDR3 is 15 amino acids. V dropped 1 base and J dropped 5 bases, with 13 bases sitting between them. The germline V gene encodes CDR1 LNHDA and CDR2 SQIVND (reference sequence). CDR3 sequence reads: CASSIGPAWLDTQYF. CDR3 nucleotide sequence: TGTGCCAGTAGTATAGGCCCGGCCTGGCTAGATACGCAGTATTTT.

The CDR3 spells CATSPGKGRTDTQYF. CDR3 nucleotide sequence: TGTGCCACCAGTCCCGGGAAGGGGCGCACAGATACGCAGTATTTT. V is TRBV15 and J is TRBJ2-3, with D tentatively TRBD1 or TRBD2 (5 bases each). With 6 bases removed from V and 1 base from J, the gap between germline ends came to 14 bases. The CDR3 runs 15 residues. CDR1 is LNHNV, CDR2 YYDKDF, per germline (reference sequence).

This chain uses TRBV9 with TRBJ2-5, with a weak D call TRBD2 (5 bases). Trimming cost V 5 bases and J 2 bases, with 13 bases left between them. The CDR3 has 14 residues. Germline-derived CDR1 and CDR2 are SGDLS and YYNGEE. This CDR3 reads CASSSGGLQETQYF. The CDR3 DNA reads as TGTGCCAGCAGTTCAGGCGGGTTGCAAGAGACCCAGTACTTC.

The chain has TRBV5-1 and TRBJ2-2; D gene unclear. The V and J ends lost 0 bases and 1 base respectively, with 7 bases between them. Germline V lookup: CDR1 SGHRS, CDR2 YFSETQ. CDR3 length: 15 amino acids. CDR3 in DNA: TGCGCCAGCAGCTTGGCAGCTTTGAACACCGGGGAGCTGTTTTTT. Translated, it gives CASSLAALNTGELFF.

The chain combines TRBV9 with TRBJ1-2, with 9 bases matching TRBD1. The CDR3 is 16 amino acids. Germline V gives CDR1 SGDLS, CDR2 YYNGEE. The V and J ends lost 0 bases and 2 bases, in that order; junction bases with no gene match: 5. CDR3 amino acids: CASSVGGTGGNYGYTF. Here the CDR3 DNA reads TGTGCCAGCAGCGTAGGAGGCACAGGGGGCAACTATGGCTACACCTTC.

This clone was counted a few times. The chain has TRBV30 and TRBJ1-6; no firm D call. The germline V gene has CDR1 GTSNPN and CDR2 SVGIG (reference sequence). The CDR3 has 17 amino acids. Trimming took 1 base from V and 5 from J, leaving 18 bases between them. The CDR3 spells CAWSGLTQVEDNSPLHF. Here the CDR3 DNA reads TGTGCCTGGAGTGGGCTAACCCAGGTAGAGGATAATTCACCCCTCCACTTT.

CDR3 in DNA: TGTGCCAGCAGTTGGGCCTCGAACACCGGGGAGCTGTTTTTT. Protein product: CASSWASNTGELFF. The chain carries TRBV6-5 and TRBJ2-2; no definite D call. This CDR3 spans 14 amino acids. CDR1 is MNHEY and CDR2 is SVGAGI in the germline V gene. Trimming removed 4 bases from V and 0 bases from J, with 6 bases in between.

The chain combines TRBV19 with TRBJ1-5; D may be TRBD1 (6 bases). CDR1 is LNHDA, CDR2 SQIVND, per germline (reference sequence). V was pared by 7 bases and J by 7 bases, with 23 bases between. There are 16 residues in the CDR3. The CDR3 loop is CASILVGSRGTQPQHF. DNA for the CDR3: TGTGCCAGTATCTTAGTAGGAAGCAGGGGCACCCAGCCCCAGCATTTT.

The V gene is TRBV5-4, the J gene TRBJ2-1, with 8 positions matching TRBD2. CDR1 and CDR2 (germline): SGHNT, YYREEE (reference sequence). The CDR3 is 17 amino acids. Trimming removed 4 bases from V and 4 bases from J; junction bases left unmatched: 13. The CDR3 is CASSPPGGVPRYNEQFF. The CDR3 DNA is TGTGCCAGCAGCCCTCCCGGGGGGGTACCGCGTTACAATGAGCAGTTCTTC.

This sequence joins TRBV13 and TRBJ2-7, with D possibly being TRBD1 (6 bases). From germline, CDR1 is PRHDT and CDR2 FYEKMQ (reference sequence). CDR3 size: 14 residues. Trimming shortened V by 1 base and J by 3 bases, and 10 bases separated the two germline ends. The CDR3 DNA reads TGTGCCAGCAGCTTAGTACAGGGAAGCTACGAGCAGTACTTC. This codes for CASSLVQGSYEQYF.

The CDR3 is CVSRTGVGNTIYF. DNA for the CDR3: TGCGTTAGCAGGACAGGGGTGGGAAACACCATATATTTT. The chain uses TRBV10-2 and TRBJ1-3, with 9 bases identical to TRBD1. Germline assignment: CDR1 WSHSY and CDR2 SAAADI. The CDR3 totals 13 residues.

CDR3 amino acids: CASSDRDASSYNEQFF. As DNA, the CDR3 is TGTGCCAGCAGTGACCGGGACGCGAGCTCCTACAATGAGCAGTTCTTC. The rearrangement links TRBV2 to TRBJ2-1, with D perhaps assigned TRBD1 or TRBD2 (5 bases each). The germline V gene encodes CDR1 SNHLY and CDR2 FYNNEI. The CDR3 has 16 amino acids. Trimming stripped 3 bases from V and 0 bases from J, with 12 bases between.

The chain links TRBV23-1 to TRBJ2-2, with TRBD1 identical over 7 bases. TRBV23-1 is known as an ORF, though its function is uncertain. V dropped 4 bases and J dropped 0; count of bases not matched to a gene: 8. The CDR3 covers 17 residues. CDR3 DNA sequence: TGCGCCAGCAGTCTCCCAGGGGGAACACCGAACACCGGGGAGCTGTTTTTT. It is translated as CASSLPGGTPNTGELFF.

This chain links TRBV7-9 with TRBJ2-3; the D is unclear. CDR3 length: 13 residues. The V end was cut by 0 bases, the J end by 3 bases, with 4 bases between. From germline, CDR1 is SEHNR and CDR2 FQNEAQ (reference sequence). The CDR3 region is CASSLARTDTQYF. The CDR3 DNA follows: TGTGCCAGCAGCTTAGCGAGGACAGATACGCAGTATTTT.

This chain joins TRBV11-2 and TRBJ2-3; 7 bases line up with TRBD2. Germline loops: CDR1 SGHAT, CDR2 FQNNGV. V lost 6 bases to trimming and J lost 0 bases; unmatched junction nucleotides: 12. The CDR3 runs to 17 residues. CDR3 sequence reads: CASSHGAGDTSTDTQYF. CDR3 DNA: TGTGCCAGCAGTCACGGGGCGGGAGACACTAGCACAGATACGCAGTATTTT.

The table lists this clone with a count of one. The genes are TRBV5-5 and TRBJ1-1; D unclear. Trimming cost V 3 bases and J 0 bases, with 9 bases left between them. Per germline, CDR1 SGHKS and CDR2 YYEKEE (reference sequence). The CDR3 is 14 residues long. The CDR3 is CASSWGGMNTEAFF. The CDR3 DNA reads TGTGCCAGCAGCTGGGGAGGGATGAACACTGAAGCTTTCTTT.

This sequence joins TRBV6-5 and TRBJ2-1, with 11 bases matching TRBD1. This CDR3 has 14 amino acids. The trim removed 5 bases at V and 8 bases at J, leaving 5 bases unmatched. Germline loops: CDR1 MNHEY, CDR2 SVGAGI. CDR3 region: CASSRGTGGHEQFF. DNA for the CDR3: TGTGCCAGCAGTCGGGGGACAGGGGGTCATGAGCAGTTCTTC.

The chain joins TRBV27 to TRBJ2-1, with D possibly being TRBD1 or TRBD2 (5 bases each). Trimming shortened V by 1 base and J by 7 bases, and 17 bases separated the two germline ends. Per the germline V gene, CDR1 is MNHEY and CDR2 is SMNVEV (reference sequence). The CDR3 runs to 16 residues. The CDR3 spells CASSLFPFGTSNEQFF. Written as DNA, the CDR3 is TGTGCCAGCAGTTTATTTCCATTTGGGACCTCAAATGAGCAGTTCTTC.